The 15 T cell receptor beta chains reported below all come from one sample, sequenced in a study of T cell changes during pregnancy in multiple sclerosis (dated by TCRdb to the late 2010s). Libraries were made using the immunoSEQ multiplex PCR assay. The table was pulled from immuneACCESS by TCRdb, which kept in-frame rearrangements only. Such tables lose some clones; where checked, under half of the loss comes from unresolved V genes, and the rest has no known cause. Counted in this sample were 55,000 to 70,000 clones; about 90% of them appeared once. In total, the top ten clones hold approximately 1.5% of the sample. The specimen was peripheral blood, collected in the third trimester of pregnancy. The origin of the receptors is a female donor in good health, enrolled as a control in a pregnancy study.

The V gene is TRBV9, the J gene TRBJ2-7; 12 nucleotides agree with TRBD2. The CDR3 is made up of 15 amino acids. V shed 6 bases, J shed 2 bases, and the junction held 6 bases outside the gene matches. Per germline, CDR1 SGDLS and CDR2 YYNGEE. CDR3 in DNA: TGTGCCAGCACTCCGGGACTAGCGGGCCCCTACGAGCAGTACTTC. Protein sequence: CASTPGLAGPYEQYF.

This clone was observed a single time. The CDR3 here is CSVQGPLPGNTIYF. The CDR3 nucleotides read TGCAGCGTCCAGGGCCCCCTACCTGGAAACACCATATATTTT. J is TRBJ1-3 and V is TRBV29-1; a possible D gene is TRBD1 (5 bases). This CDR3 is built from 14 residues. Trimming shortened V by 6 bases and J by 2 bases, and 14 bases separated the two germline ends. Germline-derived CDR1 and CDR2 are SQVTM and ANQGSEA.

The genes are TRBV6-5 and TRBJ1-3, with TRBD1 identical over 9 bases. The CDR3 extends over 14 amino acids. V lost 6 bases and J lost 2; bases outside the gene matches: 2. Germline values: CDR1 MNHEY, CDR2 SVGAGI. The CDR3 DNA follows: TGTGCCAGCAGCCGACAGGGGGCTGGAAACACCATATATTTT. It specifies CASSRQGAGNTIYF.

The CDR3 DNA reads as TGTGCCAGCTCACCAGTAGATCACACTGAAGCTTTCTTT. Amino acids: CASSPVDHTEAFF. The J gene is TRBJ1-1, the V gene TRBV18; unclear D gene. Germline values: CDR1 KGHSH, CDR2 LQKENI. This CDR3 contains 13 residues. V was shortened by 2 bases and J by 3 bases, with 7 bases between the two germline ends.

The rearrangement uses TRBV5-4 and TRBJ1-1, with D unclear. The germline gives CDR1 SGHNT, CDR2 YYREEE (reference sequence). Trimming removed 4 bases at V and 1 base at J, with 8 bases between. This CDR3 comprises 13 residues. CDR3 bases: TGTGCCAGCAGCCTTCAGGCGAACACTGAAGCTTTCTTT. Its translation is CASSLQANTEAFF.

This clone was seen just once. J is TRBJ1-1 and V is TRBV7-6; TRBD1 agrees at 8 bases. The CDR3 extends over 13 amino acids. The V gene's germline CDR1 is SGHVS and CDR2 FNYEAQ. With V trimmed by 4 bases and J by 4 bases, 2 bases remained unmatched. The CDR3 region is CASSSDRGTEAFF. For the CDR3, the DNA is TGTGCCAGCAGCTCAGACAGGGGCACTGAAGCTTTCTTT.

Written as DNA, the CDR3 is TGTGCCACCTCTGGACAGACCTACGAGCAGTACTTC. This gives the protein CATSGQTYEQYF. The rearrangement joins TRBV15 to TRBJ2-7; maybe TRBD1 (6 bases). Trimming left V 8 bases short and J 2 bases short, with 10 bases between. The germline CDR1 and CDR2 sequences are LNHNV and YYDKDF (reference sequence). CDR3 length: 12 residues.

J is TRBJ2-5 and V is TRBV28, with D tentatively TRBD2 (6 bases). This CDR3 region has 15 residues. Trimming took off 8 bases at V and 2 bases at J, with 18 bases between the two ends. Germline V gives CDR1 MDHEN, CDR2 SYDVKM. CDR3 DNA sequence: TGTGCCAGCGGCGCCGGGGGATCTCTGCAAGAGACCCAGTACTTC. Translating it yields CASGAGGSLQETQYF.

This rearrangement joins TRBV7-9 to TRBJ1-1; tentative D call: TRBD1 (5 bases). V dropped 1 base and J dropped 1 base, with 10 bases sitting between them. This CDR3 is built from 15 residues. Per the germline V gene, CDR1 is SEHNR and CDR2 is FQNEAQ (reference sequence). The CDR3 DNA follows: TGTGCCAGCAGCTTAGGATCAGGGCCGAACACTGAAGCTTTCTTT. Protein: CASSLGSGPNTEAFF. Using reference TRBV7-9 and TRBJ1-1 for the parts outside the CDR3, the full variable domain is DTGVSQNPRHKITKRGQNVTFRCDPISEHNRLYWYRQTLGQGPEFLTYFQNEAQLEKSRLLSDRFSAERPKGSFSTLEIQRTEQGDSAMYLCASSLGSGPNTEAFFGQGTRLTVV.

V is TRBV5-1 and J is TRBJ2-5; a possible D gene is TRBD1 (6 bases). Trimming shortened V by 4 bases and J by 1 base, and 11 bases separated the two germline ends. CDR1 is SGHRS, CDR2 YFSETQ, per germline. This CDR3 has 14 amino acids. In DNA form, the CDR3 reads TGCGCCAGCAGCGTGGGACACGGCCAAGAGACCCAGTACTTC. It specifies CASSVGHGQETQYF.

V usage is TRBV18 and J usage is TRBJ2-2, with D perhaps TRBD1 (6 bases). From germline, CDR1 is KGHSH and CDR2 LQKENI. Deletions cut 3 bases from V and 5 bases from J, with 16 bases between. The CDR3 consists of 16 residues. The CDR3 region is CASSPPSGTQTGELFF. The CDR3 bases are TGTGCCAGCTCACCCCCCTCAGGGACACAAACCGGGGAGCTGTTTTTT.

The J gene is TRBJ1-5, the V gene TRBV29-1, with 7 bases lining up with TRBD1. The CDR3 is 19 amino acids. Germline V lookup: CDR1 SQVTM, CDR2 ANQGSEA. V lost 5 bases and J lost 0; bases outside the gene matches: 19. The CDR3 reads CSVPRRFGQDEYSNQPQHF. Written as DNA, the CDR3 is TGCAGCGTTCCTCGGCGTTTCGGACAGGATGAATATAGCAATCAGCCCCAGCATTTT.

J is TRBJ2-7 and V is TRBV5-1, with TRBD1 as a possible D gene (6 bases). The germline V and J ends were trimmed by 4 bases and 0 bases, with 11 bases remaining between them. CDR3 size: 14 residues. The germline V gene has CDR1 SGHRS and CDR2 YFSETQ. The CDR3 spells CASSQGGHSYEQYF. The DNA for the CDR3 is TGCGCCAGCAGCCAAGGGGGACACTCCTACGAGCAGTACTTC.

This sequence joins TRBV9 and TRBJ2-3; 12 bases line up with TRBD2. Trimming took 1 base from V and 4 from J; bases not matched to a gene: 1. This CDR3 spans 15 amino acids. Germline loops: CDR1 SGDLS, CDR2 YYNGEE. The CDR3 here is CASSVLAGGADTQYF. Written as DNA, the CDR3 is TGTGCCAGCAGCGTACTAGCGGGGGGGGCAGATACGCAGTATTTT.

The chain employs TRBV7-8 and TRBJ1-6; D gene unclear. This CDR3 is 14 amino acids long. V was shortened by 5 bases and J by 9 bases, with 14 bases between the two germline ends. Germline V gene lookup returns CDR1 SGHVS and CDR2 FQNEAQ. In DNA, the CDR3 is TGTGCCAGCAGCCCCACTCCGTCCCTTTCACCCCTCCACTTT. Amino acid sequence: CASSPTPSLSPLHF.